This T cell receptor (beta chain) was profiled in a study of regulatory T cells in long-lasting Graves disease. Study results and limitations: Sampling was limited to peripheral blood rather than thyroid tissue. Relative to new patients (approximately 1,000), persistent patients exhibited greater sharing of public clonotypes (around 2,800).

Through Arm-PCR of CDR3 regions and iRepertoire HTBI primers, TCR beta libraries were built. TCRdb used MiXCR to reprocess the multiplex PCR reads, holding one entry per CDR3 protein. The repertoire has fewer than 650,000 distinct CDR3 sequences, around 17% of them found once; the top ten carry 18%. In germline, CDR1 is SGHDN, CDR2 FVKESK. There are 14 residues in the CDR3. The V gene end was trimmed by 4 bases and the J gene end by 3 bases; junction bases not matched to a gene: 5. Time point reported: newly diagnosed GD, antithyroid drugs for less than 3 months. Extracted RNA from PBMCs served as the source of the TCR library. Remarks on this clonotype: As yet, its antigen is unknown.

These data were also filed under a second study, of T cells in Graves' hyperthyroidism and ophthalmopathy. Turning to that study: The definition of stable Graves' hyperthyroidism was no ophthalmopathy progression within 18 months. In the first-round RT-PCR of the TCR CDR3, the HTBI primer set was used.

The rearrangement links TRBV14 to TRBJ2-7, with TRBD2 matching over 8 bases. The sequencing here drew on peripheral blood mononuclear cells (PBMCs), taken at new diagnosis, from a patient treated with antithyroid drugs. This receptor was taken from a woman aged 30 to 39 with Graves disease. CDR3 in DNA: TGTGCCAGCAGCCCAAACGGGACTAGCTACGAGCAGTACTTC. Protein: CASSPNGTSYEQYF.